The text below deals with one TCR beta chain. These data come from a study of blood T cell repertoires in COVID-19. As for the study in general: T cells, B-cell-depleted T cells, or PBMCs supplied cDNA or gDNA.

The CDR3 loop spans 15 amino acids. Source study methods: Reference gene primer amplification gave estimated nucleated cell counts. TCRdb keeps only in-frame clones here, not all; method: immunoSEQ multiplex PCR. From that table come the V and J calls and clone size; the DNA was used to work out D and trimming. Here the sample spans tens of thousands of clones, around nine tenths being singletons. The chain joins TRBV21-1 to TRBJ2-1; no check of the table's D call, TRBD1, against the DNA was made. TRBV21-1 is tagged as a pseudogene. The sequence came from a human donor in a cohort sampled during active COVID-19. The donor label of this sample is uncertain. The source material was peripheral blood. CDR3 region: CASSKPGQVSNEQFF. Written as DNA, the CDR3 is TGTGCCAGCAGCAAACCGGGACAGGTCTCAAATGAGCAGTTCTTC.